The 16 T cell receptor beta chains below were found in one sample sequenced in a study of blood T cell repertoires in COVID-19. Clones were sequenced by immunoSEQ multiplex PCR, and TCRdb holds only the in-frame ones, with some missing. The sample lists 150,000 or so clones, approximately 80% occurring once. The material sequenced was PBMCs or T cells enriched from blood (not recorded which). The receptors stem from a man between 65 and 85 years old who had been exposed to COVID-19.

The CDR3 protein is CASSEGVTGGLETQYF. The DNA for the CDR3 is TGCGCCAGCAGTGAGGGGGTGACAGGGGGCCTAGAGACCCAGTACTTC. The rearrangement joins TRBV10-1 to TRBJ2-5; TRBD1 matches 10 bases. Germline loops: CDR1 WNHNN, CDR2 SYGVQD (reference sequence). Trimming took 2 bases from V and 4 from J; bases not matched to a gene: 7. The CDR3 sequence is 16 residues long.

The V and J genes are TRBV3-1 (or the pseudogene TRBV3-2) and TRBJ2-4, with 12 bases fitting TRBD2. Germline values: CDR1 LGHDT, CDR2 YNNKEL (reference sequence). The ends lost 2 bases at V and 4 bases at J; junction bases unmatched: 9. This CDR3 is built from 18 residues. The CDR3 loop reads CASSQIQGLAGEKNIQYF. The CDR3 coding sequence is TGTGCCAGCAGCCAAATACAGGGACTAGCGGGCGAAAAAAACATTCAGTACTTC.

The chain employs TRBV7-2 and TRBJ2-7; 7 bases are shared with TRBD1. CDR3 size: 14 residues. Germline V gene sequence: CDR1 SGHTA, CDR2 FQGNSA. The V segment lost 6 bases and the J segment 1 base; nucleotides outside the gene matches: 6. The DNA for the CDR3 is TGTGCCAGCAGTGGAACAGGGGCTTCCTACGAGCAGTACTTC. Amino acid sequence: CASSGTGASYEQYF.

The genes are TRBV7-2 and TRBJ1-2, with D unclear. Germline-derived CDR1 and CDR2 are SGHTA and FQGNSA. Trimming stripped 5 bases from V and 3 bases from J, with 10 bases between. This CDR3 spans 13 amino acids. CDR3 loop: CASSRNIYYGYTF. CDR3 bases: TGTGCCAGCAGCCGAAACATCTACTATGGCTACACCTTC.

The rearrangement uses TRBV23-1 and TRBJ1-6, with 7 bases lining up with TRBD1. TRBV23-1 qualifies as an ORF whose function is uncertain. The CDR3 runs to 16 residues. Trimming at V came to 7 bases and at J to 5 bases, leaving 11 bases not matched to a gene. CDR3 DNA sequence: TGCGCCAGCACCCCGGACAGGCTCGGGGATAATTCACCCCTCCACTTT. Its protein is CASTPDRLGDNSPLHF.

The chain has TRBV19 and TRBJ1-5, with D possibly matching TRBD1 (5 bases). The CDR3 loop spans 16 amino acids. The ends were cut back, 3 bases at V and 6 bases at J, with 18 bases in the middle. In germline, CDR1 is LNHDA, CDR2 SQIVND (reference sequence). Here the CDR3 reads CASSIGRQGGGQPQHF. Written as DNA, the CDR3 is TGTGCCAGTAGTATCGGTCGCCAGGGAGGCGGTCAGCCCCAGCATTTT.

This clone was counted a few times. The rearrangement uses TRBV9 and TRBJ2-7; weak D call: TRBD1 (5 bases). Germline loops: CDR1 SGDLS, CDR2 YYNGEE. Trimming left V 0 bases short and J 2 bases short, with 12 bases between. This CDR3 is 15 amino acids long. As DNA, the CDR3 is TGTGCCAGCAGCGTAGAGGACACGGTTACCTACGAGCAGTACTTC. This codes for CASSVEDTVTYEQYF. The full variable domain, completed using reference TRBV9 and TRBJ2-7, is DSGVTQTPKHLITATGQRVTLRCSPRSGDLSVYWYQQSLDQGLQFLIQYYNGEERAKGNILERFSAQQFPDLHSELNLSSLELGDSALYFCASSVEDTVTYEQYFGPGTRLTVT.

Only one count was recorded for this clone. The V call is TRBV9, the J call TRBJ2-5; 9 bases align to TRBD2. Unmatched junction bases numbered 6, after V lost 2 bases and J lost 4 bases. This CDR3 comprises 15 residues. Germline CDR1 is SGDLS and CDR2 is YYNGEE. The CDR3 is CASSVGGGARETQYF. The CDR3 nucleotides read TGTGCCAGCAGCGTTGGCGGGGGGGCTCGAGAGACCCAGTACTTC.

This chain connects TRBV6-5 to TRBJ1-5, with TRBD1 as a possible D gene (6 bases). V lost 4 bases and J lost 4, with 14 bases in between. This CDR3 is 15 amino acids long. Germline values: CDR1 MNHEY, CDR2 SVGAGI. In DNA form, the CDR3 reads TGTGCCAGCAGTTTGGCGACAGGCCAAAATCAGCCCCAGCATTTT. It is translated as CASSLATGQNQPQHF.

The gene calls are TRBV6-4 and TRBJ2-1; 12 nucleotides match TRBD2. The V gene's germline CDR1 is MRHNA and CDR2 SNTAGT. The CDR3 is 12 residues long. The trim removed 8 bases at V and 15 bases at J, leaving 8 bases unmatched. As DNA, the CDR3 is TGTGCCAGCGGGCGACTAGCGGGGGCCGGGTTCTTC. Translation: CASGRLAGAGFF.

This rearrangement joins TRBV15 to TRBJ1-2; perhaps TRBD1 as D (6 bases). Germline V gene data show CDR1 as LNHNV and CDR2 as YYDKDF (reference sequence). The CDR3 length is 15 residues. V shed 5 bases and J shed 4 bases, with 17 bases lying between them. The DNA of the CDR3 is TGTGCCACCAGCGCGACCGTCGACAGGTTCTATGGCTACACCTTC. This sequence encodes CATSATVDRFYGYTF.

The rearrangement joins TRBV28 to TRBJ2-3; 8 nucleotides match TRBD2. The CDR3 spans 14 residues. The junction had 4 bases not matched to a gene; V was cut back by 4 bases and J by 4 bases. Germline V gene data show CDR1 as MDHEN and CDR2 as SYDVKM. CDR3 sequence: CASSSTSGPDTQYF. In DNA form, the CDR3 reads TGTGCCAGCAGTTCAACTAGCGGCCCAGATACGCAGTATTTT.

The V call is TRBV19, the J call TRBJ1-3; D may be TRBD1 (5 bases). The V end lost 5 bases, the J end lost 8 bases, and 19 bases lay between the germline ends. From germline, CDR1 is LNHDA and CDR2 SQIVND (reference sequence). The CDR3 has 15 residues. The CDR3 sequence: CASSPGDYTPDTIYF. Here the CDR3 DNA reads TGTGCCAGTAGTCCGGGGGACTACACCCCCGACACCATATATTTT. Using reference TRBV19 and TRBJ1-3 for the parts outside the CDR3, the full variable domain is DGGITQSPKYLFRKEGQNVTLSCEQNLNHDAMYWYRQDPGQGLRLIYYSQIVNDFQKGDIAEGYSVSREKKESFPLTVTSAQKNPTAFYLCASSPGDYTPDTIYFGEGSWLTVV.

In its sample, this clone was seen a few times. The CDR3 coding sequence is TGTGCCAGCAGCTTAGGAGGGACAGTTTGGGAGCTGTTTTTT. It codes for CASSLGGTVWELFF. The chain uses TRBV7-9 and TRBJ2-2; 7 nucleotides agree with TRBD1. The CDR3 totals 14 residues. Trimming took 1 base from V and 9 from J; bases not matched to a gene: 5. Germline V gene lookup returns CDR1 SEHNR and CDR2 FQNEAQ (reference sequence). Drawing the rest from reference TRBV7-9 and TRBJ2-2, the complete variable domain is DTGVSQNPRHKITKRGQNVTFRCDPISEHNRLYWYRQTLGQGPEFLTYFQNEAQLEKSRLLSDRFSAERPKGSFSTLEIQRTEQGDSAMYLCASSLGGTVWELFFGEGSRLTVL.

The chain recombines TRBV12-3 or TRBV12-4 with TRBJ1-2; the match to TRBD1 covers 8 bases. J was trimmed by 6 bases and V by 6 bases; bases with no gene match: 3. The CDR3 sequence is 12 residues long. The CDR3 DNA reads TGTGCCAGCAGCCCGACAGGGGATGGCTACACCTTC. It yields the protein CASSPTGDGYTF.

The gene calls are TRBV28 and TRBJ2-5, with unresolved D. Germline lookup yields CDR1 MDHEN and CDR2 SYDVKM. With 2 bases removed from V and 2 bases from J, the gap between germline ends came to 12 bases. The CDR3 consists of 15 residues. The chain's CDR3 is CASSLIGTVQETQYF. Written as DNA, the CDR3 is TGTGCCAGCAGTTTAATAGGAACAGTGCAAGAGACCCAGTACTTC.